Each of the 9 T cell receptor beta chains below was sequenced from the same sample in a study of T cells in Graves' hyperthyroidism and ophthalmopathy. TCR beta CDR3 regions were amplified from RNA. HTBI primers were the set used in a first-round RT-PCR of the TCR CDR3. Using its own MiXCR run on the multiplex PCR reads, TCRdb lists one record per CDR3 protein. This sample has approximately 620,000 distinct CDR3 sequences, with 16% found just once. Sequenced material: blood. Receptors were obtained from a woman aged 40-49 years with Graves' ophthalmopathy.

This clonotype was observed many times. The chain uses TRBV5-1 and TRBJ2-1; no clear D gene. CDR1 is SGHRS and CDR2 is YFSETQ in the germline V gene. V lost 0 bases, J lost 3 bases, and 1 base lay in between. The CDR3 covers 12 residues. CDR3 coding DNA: TGCGCCAGCAGCTTGGTCTACAATGAGCAGTTCTTC. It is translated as CASSLVYNEQFF.

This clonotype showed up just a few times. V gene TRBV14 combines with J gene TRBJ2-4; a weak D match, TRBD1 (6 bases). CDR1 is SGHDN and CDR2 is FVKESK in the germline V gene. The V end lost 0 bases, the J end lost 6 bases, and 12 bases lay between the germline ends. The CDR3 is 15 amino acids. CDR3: CASSQDWGHPNIQYF. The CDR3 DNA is TGTGCCAGCAGCCAAGATTGGGGACACCCAAACATTCAGTACTTC.

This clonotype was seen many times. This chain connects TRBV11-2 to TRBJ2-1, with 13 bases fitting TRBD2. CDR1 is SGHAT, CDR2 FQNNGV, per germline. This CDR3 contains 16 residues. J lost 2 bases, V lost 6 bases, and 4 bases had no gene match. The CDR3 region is CASRKTSGGAYNEQFF. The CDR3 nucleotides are TGTGCCAGCAGAAAAACTAGCGGGGGGGCCTACAATGAGCAGTTCTTC.

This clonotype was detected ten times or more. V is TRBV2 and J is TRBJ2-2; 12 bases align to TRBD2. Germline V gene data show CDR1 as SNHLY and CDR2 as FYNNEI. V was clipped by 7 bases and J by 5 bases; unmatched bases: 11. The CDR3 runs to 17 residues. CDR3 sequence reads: CASKRTSGAQSTGELFF. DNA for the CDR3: TGTGCCAGCAAGCGGACTAGCGGGGCCCAAAGTACCGGGGAGCTGTTTTTT.

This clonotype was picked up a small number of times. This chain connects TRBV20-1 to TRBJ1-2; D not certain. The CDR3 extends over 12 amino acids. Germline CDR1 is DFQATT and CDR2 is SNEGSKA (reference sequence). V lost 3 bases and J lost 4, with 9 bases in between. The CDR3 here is CSASSGPYGYTF. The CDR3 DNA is TGCAGTGCTAGCTCCGGCCCCTATGGCTACACCTTC.

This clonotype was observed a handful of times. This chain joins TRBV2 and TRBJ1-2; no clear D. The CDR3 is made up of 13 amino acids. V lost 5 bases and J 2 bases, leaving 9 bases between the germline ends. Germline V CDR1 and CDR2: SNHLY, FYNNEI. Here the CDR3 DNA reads TGTGCCAGCAGTCAGACACCGAACTATGGCTACACCTTC. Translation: CASSQTPNYGYTF.

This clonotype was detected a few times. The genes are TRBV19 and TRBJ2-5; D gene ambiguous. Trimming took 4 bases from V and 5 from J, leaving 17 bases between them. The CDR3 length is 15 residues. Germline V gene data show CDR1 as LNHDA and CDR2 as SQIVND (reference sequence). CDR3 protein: CASSSSSLTIETQYF. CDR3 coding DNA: TGTGCCAGTAGTAGTTCGTCACTCACGATCGAGACCCAGTACTTC.

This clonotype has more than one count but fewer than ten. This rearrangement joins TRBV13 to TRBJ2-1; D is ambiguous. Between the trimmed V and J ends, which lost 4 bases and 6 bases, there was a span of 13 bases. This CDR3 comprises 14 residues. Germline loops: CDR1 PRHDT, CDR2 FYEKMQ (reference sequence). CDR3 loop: CASSSDMRRNEQFF. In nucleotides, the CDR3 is TGTGCCAGCAGCTCTGATATGAGGCGCAATGAGCAGTTCTTC.

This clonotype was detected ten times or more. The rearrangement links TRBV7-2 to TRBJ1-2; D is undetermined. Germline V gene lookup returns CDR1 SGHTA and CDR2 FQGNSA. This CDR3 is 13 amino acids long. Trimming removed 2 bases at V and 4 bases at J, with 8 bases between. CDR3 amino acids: CASSLWTVYGYTF. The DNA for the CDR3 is TGTGCCAGCAGCTTATGGACGGTCTATGGCTACACCTTC.